This T cell receptor (beta chain) was sequenced for a study of blood T cell repertoires in COVID-19. The overall study: Recovered status in Cohort 3 required two negative PCRs, clearance, or symptom resolution.

Generated by immunoSEQ multiplex PCR, the TCRdb table keeps only in-frame clones and is missing some. The sample holds over 200,000 clones, 70% to 90% seen once. The receptor's source is a woman aged 45-59 years in a cohort exposed to, infected with or recovered from COVID-19 (not recorded which). The sample comprised PBMCs or T cells enriched from blood (not recorded which).

The CDR3 region has the DNA TGTGCCACCAGTGATTTTGGCCCTGAAGCTTTCTTT. Protein: CATSDFGPEAFF. The chain couples TRBV24-1 to TRBJ1-1; D call uncertain. Germline values: CDR1 KGHDR, CDR2 SFDVKD. This CDR3 spans 12 amino acids. The V end was cut by 1 base, the J end by 6 bases, with 5 bases between.